This T cell receptor (beta chain) was sequenced for a study of blood T cell repertoires in COVID-19. V shed 5 bases, J shed 7 bases, and the junction held 5 bases outside the gene matches. Per germline, CDR1 MNHEY and CDR2 SMNVEV (reference sequence). The CDR3 extends over 14 amino acids. Seattle's enrolled individuals joined amid active infection and were then monitored longitudinally. As originally analysed: Amplification of reference gene primers provided the estimated nucleated cell counts. Clones were read by immunoSEQ multiplex PCR, and TCRdb kept only the in-frame ones, dropping some. That table furnishes V, J and clone size, whereas the DNA furnished D and trimming. The data hold hundreds of thousands of clones, with around 89% observed a single time.

Material for sequencing was peripheral blood. The chain joins TRBV27 to TRBJ1-6; TRBD1 agrees at 7 bases. The receptor was isolated from a woman aged 50 to 60 with COVID-19, enrolled during active disease. CDR3 region: CASSRGQNNSPLHF. For the CDR3, the DNA is TGTGCCAGCAGTAGGGGACAGAACAATTCACCCCTCCACTTT.